The 3 T cell receptor beta chains in this list originate from one sample, sequenced in a study of blood T cell repertoires in COVID-19. Some clones are missing from TCRdb's copy, which holds only in-frame ones; the method was immunoSEQ multiplex PCR. The sample carries 400,000 or so clones, approximately 90% recorded once. Input material: peripheral blood. The receptors derive from a man in his late teens or twenties with COVID-19, enrolled during active disease.

The chain recombines TRBV10-3 with TRBJ1-2, with D tentatively TRBD1 (5 bases). The V end was cut by 5 bases, the J end by 5 bases, with 12 bases between. The CDR3 runs 13 residues. CDR1 is ENHRY, CDR2 SYGVKD, per germline. CDR3 nucleotides: TGTGCCATCAGTAGACCAGGGAATTATGGCTACACCTTC. Its protein product is CAISRPGNYGYTF.

The chain carries TRBV7-6 and TRBJ2-1; 9 bases are shared with TRBD2. This CDR3 is built from 15 residues. Germline V gene data show CDR1 as SGHVS and CDR2 as FNYEAQ. The V segment lost 5 bases and the J segment 9 bases; nucleotides outside the gene matches: 11. The CDR3: CASSKGLAGRGEQFF. CDR3 DNA sequence: TGTGCCAGCAGCAAGGGACTAGCTGGGAGGGGTGAGCAGTTCTTC. Drawing the rest from reference TRBV7-6 and TRBJ2-1, the complete variable domain is GAGVSQSPRYKVTKRGQDVALRCDPISGHVSLYWYRQALGQGPEFLTYFNYEAQQDKSGLPNDRFSAERPEGSISTLTIQRTEQRDSAMYRCASSKGLAGRGEQFFGPGTRLTVL.

The rearrangement uses TRBV24-1 and TRBJ2-1, with D maybe TRBD2 (7 bases). This CDR3 comprises 16 residues. V lost 4 bases, J lost 1 base, and 13 bases lay in between. Germline CDR1 is KGHDR and CDR2 is SFDVKD. This CDR3 is CATSETGGRSYNEQFF. As DNA, the CDR3 is TGTGCCACCAGTGAAACGGGGGGCCGTTCCTACAATGAGCAGTTCTTC.